A single sample gave rise to the 2 T cell receptor beta chains below, sequenced in a study of vaccination effects on CD4 cells after COVID-19. Libraries were prepared by immunoSEQ multiplex PCR; TCRdb keeps only in-frame clonotypes and omits some of them. The data contain approximately 30,000 clones, about 66% of them singletons. No antigens are known for them. Sequencing followed a ViraFEST assay step that expanded antigen-specific CD4+ T cells with viral peptide pools. Culture proceeded for 10 days, and CD4+ T cells were then isolated. Material: CD4+ T cells from PBMCs cultured with HCoV-229E spike peptides, obtained before COVID-19 vaccination. The receptors derive from a human donor who received a COVID-19 vaccine.

This clone has more than one count but fewer than ten. The rearrangement joins TRBV6-2 or TRBV6-3 to TRBJ2-2, with TRBD2 matching over 10 bases. There are 16 residues in the CDR3. In germline, CDR1 is MNHEY, CDR2 SVGEGT. The ends lost 6 bases at V and 1 base at J; junction bases unmatched: 5. DNA for the CDR3: TGTGCCAGCAGCCGAGGACTAGCGGAGAACACCGGGGAGCTGTTTTTT. Its translation is CASSRGLAENTGELFF.

The sample holds a few counts of this clone. This chain joins TRBV7-2 and TRBJ2-1, with 12 bases that match TRBD2. The CDR3 covers 15 residues. With V trimmed by 5 bases and J by 7 bases, 6 bases remained unmatched. CDR1 and CDR2 (germline): SGHTA, FQGNSA. CDR3 loop: CASSPRLAGANEQFF. The CDR3 DNA reads as TGTGCCAGCAGCCCGCGACTAGCGGGAGCTAATGAGCAGTTCTTC.